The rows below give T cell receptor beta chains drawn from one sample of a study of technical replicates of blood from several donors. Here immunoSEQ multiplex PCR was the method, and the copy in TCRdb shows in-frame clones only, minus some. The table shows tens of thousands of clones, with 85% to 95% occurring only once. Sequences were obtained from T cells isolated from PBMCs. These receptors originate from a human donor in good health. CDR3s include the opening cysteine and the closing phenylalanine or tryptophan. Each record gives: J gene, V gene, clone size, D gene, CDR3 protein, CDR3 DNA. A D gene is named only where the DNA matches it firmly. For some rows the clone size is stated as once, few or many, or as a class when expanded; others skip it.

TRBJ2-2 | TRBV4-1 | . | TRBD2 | CASSQDLRLAGSNTGELFF | TGCGCCAGCAGCCAAGATCTGAGACTAGCGGGCTCGAACACCGGGGAGCTGTTTTTT
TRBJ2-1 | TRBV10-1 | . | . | CASSEGWEGVDEQFF | TGCGCCAGCAGTGAGGGGTGGGAGGGGGTCGATGAGCAGTTCTTC
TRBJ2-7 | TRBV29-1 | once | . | CSVVGNNYEQYF | TGCAGCGTTGTTGGCAACAACTACGAGCAGTACTTC
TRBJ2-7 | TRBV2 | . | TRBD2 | CASRDAGRDEQYF | TGTGCCAGCCGGGACGCCGGGAGGGACGAGCAGTACTTC
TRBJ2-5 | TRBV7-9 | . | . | CASSLRQETQYF | TGTGCCAGCAGCCTAAGACAAGAGACCCAGTACTTC
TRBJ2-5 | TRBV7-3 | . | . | CASSPGEKGTQYF | TGTGCCAGCAGCCCCGGGGAAAAAGGGACCCAGTACTTC
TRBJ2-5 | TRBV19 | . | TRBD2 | CASCTGTNQETQYF | TGTGCCAGCTGTACCGGGACTAACCAAGAGACCCAGTACTTC
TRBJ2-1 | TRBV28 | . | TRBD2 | CASSSAGGAYNEQFF | TGTGCCAGCAGTTCAGCGGGAGGGGCCTACAATGAGCAGTTCTTC
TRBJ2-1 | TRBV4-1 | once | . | CASSHPGFSNSYNEQFF | TGCGCCAGCAGCCACCCAGGCTTTTCGAACTCCTACAATGAGCAGTTCTTC
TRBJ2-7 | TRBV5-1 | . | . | CASSLGTVSIVQQYF | TGCGCCAGCAGCTTGGGGACAGTCTCTATCGTCCAGCAGTACTTC
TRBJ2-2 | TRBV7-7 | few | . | CASSVRQGNTGELFF | TGTGCTAGCAGCGTACGTCAGGGGAACACCGGGGAGCTGTTTTTT
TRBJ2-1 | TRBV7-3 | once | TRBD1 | CASSRLEGARNEQFF | TGTGCCAGCAGCCGCCTAGAGGGGGCTAGGAATGAGCAGTTCTTC
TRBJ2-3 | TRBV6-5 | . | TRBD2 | CASSYGSGVRRDTQYF | TGTGCCAGCAGTTACGGGAGCGGGGTCCGGAGAGATACGCAGTATTTT
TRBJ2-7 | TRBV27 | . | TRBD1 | CASSTITGTGADEQYF | TGTGCCAGCAGTACCATCACCGGGACAGGAGCTGACGAGCAGTACTTC
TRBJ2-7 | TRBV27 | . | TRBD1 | CASLALGQGGYEQYF | TGTGCCAGCCTCGCCTTGGGACAGGGAGGATACGAGCAGTACTTC
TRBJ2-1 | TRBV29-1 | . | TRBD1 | CSVDHRGVYNEQFF | TGCAGCGTTGACCACAGGGGGGTTTACAATGAGCAGTTCTTC
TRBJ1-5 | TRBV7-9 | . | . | CASSLGTGNQPQHF | TGTGCCAGCAGCTTAGGGACAGGCAATCAGCCCCAGCATTTT
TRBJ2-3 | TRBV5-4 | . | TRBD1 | CASSPGTGVADTQYF | TGTGCCAGCAGCCCCGGGACAGGGGTGGCAGATACGCAGTATTTT
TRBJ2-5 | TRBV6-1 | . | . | CASSSRTAQTQYF | TGTGCCAGCAGTTCCAGGACAGCCCAGACCCAGTACTTC
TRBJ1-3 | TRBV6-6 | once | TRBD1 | CASSRQGLSGNTIYF | TGTGCCAGCAGTCGACAGGGCCTCTCTGGAAACACCATATATTTT
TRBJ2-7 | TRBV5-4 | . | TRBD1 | CASTQTGSYEQYF | TGTGCCAGCACCCAGACAGGGAGCTACGAGCAGTACTTC
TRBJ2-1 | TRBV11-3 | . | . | CASSPNSYNEQFF | TGTGCCAGCAGCCCTAACTCCTACAATGAGCAGTTCTTC
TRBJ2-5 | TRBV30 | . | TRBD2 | CAWSVGGRGGETQYF | TGTGCCTGGAGTGTGGGCGGGAGAGGTGGAGAGACCCAGTACTTC
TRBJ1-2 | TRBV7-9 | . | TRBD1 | CASSLGTTGNTF | TGTGCCAGCAGCTTAGGCACGACAGGGAACACCTTC
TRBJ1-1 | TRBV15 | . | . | CATSMTGWVNTEAFF | TGTGCCACCAGTATGACAGGATGGGTGAACACTGAAGCTTTCTTT
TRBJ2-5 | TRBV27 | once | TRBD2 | CASSFSGSEETQYF | TGTGCCAGCAGTTTTAGCGGGAGCGAGGAGACCCAGTACTTC
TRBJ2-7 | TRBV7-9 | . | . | CASSSGGTELYEQYF | TGTGCCAGCAGCTCAGGAGGGACAGAGCTTTACGAGCAGTACTTC
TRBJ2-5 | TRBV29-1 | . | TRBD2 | CSVERTSGRAFQETQYF | TGCAGCGTTGAACGAACTAGCGGGAGGGCCTTTCAAGAGACCCAGTACTTC
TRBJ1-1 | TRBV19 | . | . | CASSMEGIGTEAFF | TGTGCCAGTAGTATGGAGGGTATCGGCACTGAAGCTTTCTTT
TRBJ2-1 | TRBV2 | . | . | CALRDSSYNEQFF | TGTGCCCTCCGGGACTCGTCCTACAATGAGCAGTTCTTC
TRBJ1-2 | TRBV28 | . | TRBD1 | CASSSGQQFYGYTF | TGTGCCAGCAGTTCGGGACAGCAATTCTATGGCTACACCTTC
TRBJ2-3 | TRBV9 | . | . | CASSVEQGLVDTQYF | TGTGCCAGCAGCGTAGAACAGGGTCTCGTAGATACGCAGTATTTT
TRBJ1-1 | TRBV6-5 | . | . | CASSYTGSDTEAFF | TGTGCCAGCAGTTATACAGGGTCGGACACTGAAGCTTTCTTT
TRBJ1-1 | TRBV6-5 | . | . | CASSLTGNTEAFF | TGTGCCAGCAGTTTAACGGGGAACACTGAAGCTTTCTTT
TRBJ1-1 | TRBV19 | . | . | CASTPQGFWDTEAFF | TGTGCCAGTACTCCTCAGGGGTTTTGGGACACTGAAGCTTTCTTT
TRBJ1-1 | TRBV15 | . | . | CATSRETIEAFF | TGTGCCACCAGCAGAGAAACTATTGAAGCTTTCTTT
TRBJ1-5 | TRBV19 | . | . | CASSVAGYSNQPQHF | TGTGCCAGTAGTGTGGCAGGTTATAGCAATCAGCCCCAGCATTTT
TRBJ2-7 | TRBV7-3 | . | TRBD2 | CASSPRLAGLGEQYF | TGTGCCAGCAGCCCAAGACTAGCGGGGCTGGGAGAGCAGTACTTC
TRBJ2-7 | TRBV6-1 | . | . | CATHYGEQYF | TGTGCCACCCACTACGGCGAGCAGTACTTC
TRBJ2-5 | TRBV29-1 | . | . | CSGKDSTETQYF | TGCAGCGGGAAGGACAGTACAGAGACCCAGTACTTC
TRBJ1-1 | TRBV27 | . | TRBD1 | CASREQGSLGTEAFF | TGTGCCAGCAGGGAACAGGGGTCATTGGGGACTGAAGCTTTCTTT
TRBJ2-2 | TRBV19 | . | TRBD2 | CASRTAGEGELFF | TGTGCCAGTAGGACAGCGGGAGAAGGGGAGCTGTTTTTT
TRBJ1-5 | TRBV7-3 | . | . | CASSLTHNQPQHF | TGTGCCAGCAGCTTAACCCACAATCAGCCCCAGCATTTT
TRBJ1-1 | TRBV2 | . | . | CASSELGQRVEAFF | TGTGCCAGCAGTGAACTAGGACAGAGAGTTGAAGCTTTCTTT